Here is one TCR beta chain with its context. This specimen includes other DNA sequences encoding the same CDR3. Sequencing was performed with immunoSEQ multiplex PCR; in TCRdb, only in-frame clones are kept and a portion is missing. Here the sample spans 150,000 or so clones, under 95% being singletons. These data belong to a study of control samples from healthy donors and cancer patients. The specimen sequenced was blood. The clonotype comes from a man between 18 and 35 years old in good health.

The chain's CDR3 is CASTPTGDSGNTIYF. The CDR3 coding sequence is TGTGCCAGCACACCGACAGGCGACTCTGGAAACACCATATATTTT. The chain is built from TRBV6-5 and TRBJ1-3, with D tentatively TRBD1 (6 bases). This CDR3 spans 15 amino acids. Per the germline V gene, CDR1 is MNHEY and CDR2 is SVGAGI. Trimming shortened V by 7 bases and J by 0 bases, and 13 bases separated the two germline ends.